This T cell receptor (beta chain) was documented in a study of cytomegalovirus exposure and HLA in healthy donors. Study-wide points: Under in vitro conditions, three CMV-associated chains were confirmed as specific for CMV antigens.

A note on this clone: Its antigen is not identified.

The PCR had 60 Vbeta and 13 Jbeta primers. Source study methods: In a later analysis, of 80 million to 90 million unique beta chains, roughly 9.9 million appeared in at least two donors. Here immunoSEQ multiplex PCR was the method, and the copy in TCRdb shows in-frame clones only, minus some. V and J calls and clone size are copied from that table; D and trimming were computed from the DNA. The sample gives about 98,000 clones, 60% to 80% of which show up once; 1.2% is in the top ten. CDR3 length: 14 residues. Trimming removed 1 base at V and 2 bases at J, with 9 bases between. Germline assignment: CDR1 SGHRS and CDR2 YFSETQ.

This clonotype originated in a female donor in good health and CMV-seronegative. The chain has TRBV5-1 and TRBJ2-5; D perhaps matches TRBD1 (5 bases). Sequenced material: PBMCs. CDR3 sequence (DNA): TGCGCCAGCAGCTTGTCCTCAGGGCAAGAGACCCAGTACTTC. Translation gives CASSLSSGQETQYF.